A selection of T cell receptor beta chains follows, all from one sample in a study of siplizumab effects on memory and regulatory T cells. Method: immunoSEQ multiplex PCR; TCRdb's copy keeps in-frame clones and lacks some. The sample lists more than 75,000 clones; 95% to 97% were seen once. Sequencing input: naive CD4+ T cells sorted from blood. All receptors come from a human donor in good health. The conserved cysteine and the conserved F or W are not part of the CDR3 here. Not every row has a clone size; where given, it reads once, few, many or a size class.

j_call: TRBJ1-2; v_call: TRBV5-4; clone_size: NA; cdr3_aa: ASSSQTGIYGYT
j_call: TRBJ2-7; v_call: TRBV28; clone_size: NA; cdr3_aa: ASSFLPGQGAYEQY
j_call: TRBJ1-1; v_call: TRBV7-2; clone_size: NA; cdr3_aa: ASSTKGGYTEAF
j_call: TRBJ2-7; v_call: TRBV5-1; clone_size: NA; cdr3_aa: ASSSSWTVSYEQY
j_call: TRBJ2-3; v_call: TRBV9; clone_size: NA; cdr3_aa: ASSGTGRDTDTQY
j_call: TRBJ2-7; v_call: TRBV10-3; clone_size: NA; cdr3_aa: AIRASGGEGSYEQY
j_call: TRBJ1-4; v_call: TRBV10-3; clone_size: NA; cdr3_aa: AISERTGADSGEKLF
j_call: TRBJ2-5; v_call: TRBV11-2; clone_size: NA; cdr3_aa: ASSLVLVGETQY
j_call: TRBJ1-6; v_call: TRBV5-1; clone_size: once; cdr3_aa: ASSLEGAGNSPLH
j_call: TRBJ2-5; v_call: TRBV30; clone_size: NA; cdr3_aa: AWTSGGPVETQY
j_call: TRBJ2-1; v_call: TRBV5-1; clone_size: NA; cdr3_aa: ASSLSPADLRF
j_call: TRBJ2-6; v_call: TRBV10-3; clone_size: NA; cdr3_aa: AISGRDKPPSGANVLT
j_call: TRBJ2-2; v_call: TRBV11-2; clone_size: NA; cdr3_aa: ASSLDGGTTITGELF
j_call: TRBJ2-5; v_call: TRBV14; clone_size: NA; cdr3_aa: ASSFRTGGQETQY
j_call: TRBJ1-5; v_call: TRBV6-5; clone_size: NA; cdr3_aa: ASSGQLNQPQH
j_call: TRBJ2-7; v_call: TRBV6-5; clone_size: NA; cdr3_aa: ASSYPQGYEQY
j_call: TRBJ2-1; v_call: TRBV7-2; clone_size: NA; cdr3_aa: ASSPRDGWANEQF
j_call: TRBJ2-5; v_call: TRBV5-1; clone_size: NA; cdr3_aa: ASSLVPENQETQY
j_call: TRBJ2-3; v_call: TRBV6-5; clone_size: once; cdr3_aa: ATRLAGGSTDTQY
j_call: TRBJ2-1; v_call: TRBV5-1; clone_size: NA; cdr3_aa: ASSTDRSYNEQF
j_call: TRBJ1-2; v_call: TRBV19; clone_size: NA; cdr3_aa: ASSIREYGYT
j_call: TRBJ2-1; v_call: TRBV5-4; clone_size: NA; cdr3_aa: ASPAAGGPLSMGEQF